A single sample is the source of the 5 T cell receptor beta chains below, sequenced in a study of control samples from healthy donors and cancer patients. TCRdb keeps only in-frame clones here, not all; method: immunoSEQ multiplex PCR. The sample holds around 100,000 clones, around 90% seen once. Source material: blood. These receptors were collected from a young man in good health.

The rearrangement links TRBV4-2 to TRBJ2-1; D remains unclear. The CDR3 totals 13 residues. CDR1 and CDR2 from the germline V gene are LGHNA and YNFKEQ. The germline V and J ends were trimmed by 0 bases and 3 bases, with 3 bases remaining between them. DNA of the CDR3: TGTGCCAGCAGCCAAGACAACTACAATGAGCAGTTCTTC. Translated, it gives CASSQDNYNEQFF.

This chain links TRBV11-3 with TRBJ1-1; D is uncertain. The CDR3 sequence is 13 residues long. Germline values: CDR1 SGHNT, CDR2 YENEEA. Trimming pared 1 base from V and 1 base from J, leaving 4 bases between. As DNA, the CDR3 is TGTGCCAGCAGCTTAGGACAGAACACTGAAGCTTTCTTT. As protein: CASSLGQNTEAFF.

The V call is TRBV4-2, the J call TRBJ2-5; 11 positions agree with TRBD2. Germline CDR1 is LGHNA and CDR2 is YNFKEQ. The CDR3 is made up of 17 amino acids. Trimming removed 0 bases from V and 5 bases from J; junction bases left unmatched: 8. The CDR3 is CASSQELAGGAGETQYF. The CDR3 nucleotides are TGTGCCAGCAGCCAAGAGCTAGCGGGAGGTGCCGGGGAGACCCAGTACTTC.

With regard to this clone: The sample carries other DNA sequences with the same CDR3. The J gene is TRBJ1-1, the V gene TRBV9; D unresolved. There are 12 residues in the CDR3. The germline V gene has CDR1 SGDLS and CDR2 YYNGEE. The germline V and J ends were trimmed by 0 bases and 7 bases, with 7 bases remaining between them. The CDR3 coding sequence is TGTGCCAGCAGCGTAGTCACGGGTGAAGCTTTCTTT. Translation gives CASSVVTGEAFF.

The rearrangement joins TRBV15 to TRBJ2-1; D gene unclear. V was clipped by 1 base and J by 0 bases, with 4 bases between them. Germline V gene sequence: CDR1 LNHNV, CDR2 YYDKDF (reference sequence). The CDR3 sequence is 14 residues long. The CDR3 coding sequence is TGTGCCACCAGCAGAGGTAGCTCCTACAATGAGCAGTTCTTC. As protein: CATSRGSSYNEQFF.